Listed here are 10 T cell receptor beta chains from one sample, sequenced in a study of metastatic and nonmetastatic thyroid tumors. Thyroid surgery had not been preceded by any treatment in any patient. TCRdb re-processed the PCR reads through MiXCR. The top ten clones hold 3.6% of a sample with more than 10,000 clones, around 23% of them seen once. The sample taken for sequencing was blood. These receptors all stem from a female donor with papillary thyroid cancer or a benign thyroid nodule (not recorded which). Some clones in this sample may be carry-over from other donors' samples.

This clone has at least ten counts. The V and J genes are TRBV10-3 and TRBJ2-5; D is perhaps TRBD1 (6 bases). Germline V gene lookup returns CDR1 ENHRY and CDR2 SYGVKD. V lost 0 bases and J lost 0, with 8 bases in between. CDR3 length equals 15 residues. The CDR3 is CAISESRGYQETQYF. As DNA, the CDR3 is TGTGCCATCAGTGAGTCAAGGGGGTACCAAGAGACCCAGTACTTC.

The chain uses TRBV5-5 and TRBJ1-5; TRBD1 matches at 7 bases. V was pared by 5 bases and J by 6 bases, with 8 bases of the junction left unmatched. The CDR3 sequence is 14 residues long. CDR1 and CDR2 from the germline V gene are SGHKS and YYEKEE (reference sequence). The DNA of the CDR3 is TGTGCCAGCAGTCCGAGGGGGCAAGGTCAGCCCCAGCATTTT. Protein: CASSPRGQGQPQHF.

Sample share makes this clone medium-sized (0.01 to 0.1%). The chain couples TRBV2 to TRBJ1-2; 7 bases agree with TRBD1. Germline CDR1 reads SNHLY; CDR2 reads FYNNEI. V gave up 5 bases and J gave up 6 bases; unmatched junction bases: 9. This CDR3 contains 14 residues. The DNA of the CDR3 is TGTGCCAGCAGTCCTAGGACAGGCGCGGATGGCTACACCTTC. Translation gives CASSPRTGADGYTF.

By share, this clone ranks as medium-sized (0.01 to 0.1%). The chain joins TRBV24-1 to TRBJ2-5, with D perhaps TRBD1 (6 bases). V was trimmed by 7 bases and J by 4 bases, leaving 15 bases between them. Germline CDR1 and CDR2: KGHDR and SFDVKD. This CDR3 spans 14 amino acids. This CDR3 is CATSPQGTPETQYF. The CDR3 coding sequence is TGTGCCACCAGCCCCCAGGGGACCCCAGAGACCCAGTACTTC.

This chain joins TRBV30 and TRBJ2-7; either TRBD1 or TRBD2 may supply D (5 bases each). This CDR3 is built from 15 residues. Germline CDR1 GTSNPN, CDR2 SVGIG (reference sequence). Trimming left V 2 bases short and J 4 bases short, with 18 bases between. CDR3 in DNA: TGTGCCTGGAGTCAGACTTGGCTGGGGGATTACGAGCAGTACTTC. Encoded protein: CAWSQTWLGDYEQYF.

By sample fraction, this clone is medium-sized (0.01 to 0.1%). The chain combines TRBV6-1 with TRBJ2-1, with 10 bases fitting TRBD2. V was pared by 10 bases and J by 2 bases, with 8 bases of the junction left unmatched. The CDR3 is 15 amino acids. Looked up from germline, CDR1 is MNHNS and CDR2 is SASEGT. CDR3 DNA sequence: TGTGCCACCATTCCCGGGACTAGCGCCTACAATGAGCAGTTCTTC. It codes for CATIPGTSAYNEQFF.

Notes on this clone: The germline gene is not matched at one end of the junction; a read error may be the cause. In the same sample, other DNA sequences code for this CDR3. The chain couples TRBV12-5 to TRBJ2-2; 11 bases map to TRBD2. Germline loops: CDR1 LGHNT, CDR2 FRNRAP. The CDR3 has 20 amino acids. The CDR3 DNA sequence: TGTGCTAGTGGTTTCTCCATCATTGGGACTAGCGGTGTGAACACCGGGGAGCTGTTTTTC. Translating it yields CASGFSIIGTSGVNTGELFF.

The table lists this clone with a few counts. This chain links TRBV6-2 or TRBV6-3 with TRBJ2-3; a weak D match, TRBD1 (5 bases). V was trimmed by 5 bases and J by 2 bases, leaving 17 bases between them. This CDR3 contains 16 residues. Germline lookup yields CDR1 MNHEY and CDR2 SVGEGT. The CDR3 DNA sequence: TGTGCCAGCAGTCACCGCGCCTCTGGGGCCACAGATACGCAGTATTTT. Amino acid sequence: CASSHRASGATDTQYF.

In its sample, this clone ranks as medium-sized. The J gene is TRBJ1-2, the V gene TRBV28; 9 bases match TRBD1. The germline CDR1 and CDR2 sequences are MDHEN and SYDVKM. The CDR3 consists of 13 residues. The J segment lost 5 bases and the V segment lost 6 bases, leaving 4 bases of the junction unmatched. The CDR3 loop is CASRSGTGYGYTF. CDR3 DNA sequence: TGTGCCAGCAGATCCGGGACAGGGTATGGCTACACCTTC.

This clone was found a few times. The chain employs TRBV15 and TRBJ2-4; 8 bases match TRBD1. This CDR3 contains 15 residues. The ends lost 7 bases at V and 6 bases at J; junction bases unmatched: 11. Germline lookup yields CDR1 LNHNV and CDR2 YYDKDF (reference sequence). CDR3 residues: CATIRDRGWGNIQYF. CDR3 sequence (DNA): TGTGCCACCATTAGAGACAGGGGTTGGGGAAACATTCAGTACTTC.